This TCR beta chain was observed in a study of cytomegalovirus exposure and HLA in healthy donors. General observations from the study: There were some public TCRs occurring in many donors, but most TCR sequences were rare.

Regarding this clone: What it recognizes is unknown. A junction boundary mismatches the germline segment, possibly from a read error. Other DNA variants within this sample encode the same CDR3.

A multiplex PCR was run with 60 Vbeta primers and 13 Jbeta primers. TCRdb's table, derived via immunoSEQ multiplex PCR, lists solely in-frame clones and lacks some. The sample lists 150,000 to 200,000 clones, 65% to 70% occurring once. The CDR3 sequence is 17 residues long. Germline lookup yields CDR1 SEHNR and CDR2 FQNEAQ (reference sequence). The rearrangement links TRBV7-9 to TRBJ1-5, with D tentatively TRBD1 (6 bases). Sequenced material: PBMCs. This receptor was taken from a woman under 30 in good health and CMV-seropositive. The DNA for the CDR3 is TGCGCCAGCAGTTTTTTTAGACAGGCGACTTACAATCAGCCCCAGCATTTT. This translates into CASSFFRQATYNQPQHF.